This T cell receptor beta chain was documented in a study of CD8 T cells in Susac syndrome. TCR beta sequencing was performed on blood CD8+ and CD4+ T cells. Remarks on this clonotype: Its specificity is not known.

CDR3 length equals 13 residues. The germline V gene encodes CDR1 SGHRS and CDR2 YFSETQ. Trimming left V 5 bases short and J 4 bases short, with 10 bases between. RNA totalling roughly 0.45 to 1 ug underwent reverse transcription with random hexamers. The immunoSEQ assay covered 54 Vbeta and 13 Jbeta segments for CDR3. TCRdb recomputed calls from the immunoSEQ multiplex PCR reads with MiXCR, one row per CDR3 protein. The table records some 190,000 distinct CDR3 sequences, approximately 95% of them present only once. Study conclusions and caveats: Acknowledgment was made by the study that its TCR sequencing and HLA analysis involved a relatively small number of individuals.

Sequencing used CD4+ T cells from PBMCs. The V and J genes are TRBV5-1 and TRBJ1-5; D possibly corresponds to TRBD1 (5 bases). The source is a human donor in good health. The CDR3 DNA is TGCGCCAGCAGTCGGGGGGTTAATCAGCCCCAGCATTTT. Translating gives CASSRGVNQPQHF. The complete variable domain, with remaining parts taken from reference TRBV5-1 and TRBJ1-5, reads KAGVTQTPRYLIKTRGQQVTLSCSPISGHRSVSWYQQTPGQGLQFLFEYFSETQRNKGNFPGRFSGRQFSNSRSEMNVSTLELGDSALYLCASSRGVNQPQHFGDGTRLSIL.